This T cell receptor beta chain came from a study of technical replicates of blood from a few donors. This clone has just one count. Libraries were prepared by immunoSEQ multiplex PCR; TCRdb keeps only in-frame clonotypes and omits some of them. The data hold 10,000 to 15,000 clones, with roughly 77% observed a single time. The CDR3 runs to 15 residues. Trimming at V came to 5 bases and at J to 8 bases, leaving 11 bases not matched to a gene. Germline V gene lookup returns CDR1 PRHDT and CDR2 FYEKMQ (reference sequence). The specimen was PBMCs. The chain joins TRBV13 to TRBJ2-1; 8 bases agree with TRBD2. The clonotype was recovered from a human donor in good health. CDR3 protein: CASSHLAKREYEQFF. The CDR3 DNA follows: TGTGCCAGCAGCCACCTCGCCAAGCGGGAGTATGAGCAGTTCTTC.